These 31 T cell receptor beta chains were all obtained from the same sample, sequenced in a study of blood T cell repertoires in COVID-19. Here immunoSEQ multiplex PCR was the method, and the copy in TCRdb shows in-frame clones only, minus some. The repertoire holds 200,000 to 250,000 clones, with around four fifths as singletons. The material sequenced was peripheral blood. These TCRs come from a man aged 25 to 40 with active or convalescent COVID-19.

The gene calls are TRBV7-8 and TRBJ1-4, with 7 bases identical to TRBD1. CDR1 and CDR2 from the germline V gene are SGHVS and FQNEAQ. The CDR3 is 15 amino acids. V lost 6 bases to trimming and J lost 10 bases; unmatched junction nucleotides: 14. CDR3 protein: CASRLGATGAGKLFF. CDR3 nucleotides: TGTGCCAGCAGACTAGGGGCTACAGGGGCCGGAAAACTGTTTTTT.

The rearrangement uses TRBV3-1 (or the pseudogene TRBV3-2) and TRBJ2-5; the match to TRBD1 covers 7 bases. The CDR3 has 14 residues. In germline, CDR1 is LGHDT, CDR2 YNNKEL (reference sequence). Trimming at V came to 4 bases and at J to 0 bases, leaving 2 bases not matched to a gene. CDR3 sequence (DNA): TGTGCCAGCAGCCTCGGGACAGACCAAGAGACCCAGTACTTC. Its protein is CASSLGTDQETQYF.

The CDR3 loop is CAWTGGNSPLHF. For the CDR3, the DNA is TGTGCCTGGACAGGGGGTAATTCACCCCTCCACTTT. The gene calls are TRBV30 and TRBJ1-6, with TRBD1 identical over 7 bases. Trimming at V came to 4 bases and at J to 6 bases, leaving 0 bases not matched to a gene. The CDR3 length is 12 residues. Germline lookup yields CDR1 GTSNPN and CDR2 SVGIG (reference sequence).

The chain combines TRBV29-1 with TRBJ2-5; D remains unclear. The germline V gene has CDR1 SQVTM and CDR2 ANQGSEA. CDR3 length: 12 amino acids. Between the trimmed V and J ends, which lost 6 bases and 4 bases, there was a span of 12 bases. CDR3 nucleotides: TGCAGCGTATCCCGAGGAACAGAGACCCAGTACTTC. It yields the protein CSVSRGTETQYF. The whole variable domain, filled in from reference TRBV29-1 and TRBJ2-5, reads SAVISQKPSRDICQRGTSLTIQCQVDSQVTMMFWYRQQPGQSLTLIATANQGSEATYESGFVIDKFPISRPNLTFSTLTVSNMSPEDSSIYLCSVSRGTETQYFGPGTRLLVL.

The gene calls are TRBV12-3 or TRBV12-4 and TRBJ1-1; no firm D call. The CDR3 loop spans 13 amino acids. V lost 0 bases and J lost 6, with 8 bases in between. The CDR3, as DNA: TGTGCCAGCAGTTTAGCGGGAGGGCCTGAAGCTTTCTTT. This codes for CASSLAGGPEAFF.

A note on this clone: The junction departs from germline at one end; a sequencing error may be responsible. The chain combines TRBV7-7 with TRBJ2-5; 7 bases line up with TRBD1. CDR1 SSHAT and CDR2 FNYEAQ come from the germline V gene (reference sequence). The CDR3 covers 13 residues. The CDR3 loop reads CASSKDRRETQYF. The CDR3 bases are TGTGCTAGCAGCAAGGACAGGCGAGAGACCCAGTACTTC.

The CDR3 protein is CASSLVAGRDEKLFF. CDR3 bases: TGTGCCAGCAGCTTAGTAGCGGGACGTGACGAAAAACTGTTTTTT. This chain uses TRBV7-9 with TRBJ1-4; D possibly corresponds to TRBD1 (5 bases). Trimming shortened V by 1 base and J by 8 bases, and 14 bases separated the two germline ends. Germline values: CDR1 SEHNR, CDR2 FQNEAQ (reference sequence). This CDR3 is built from 15 residues.

This clone was recorded only once. This chain uses TRBV27 with TRBJ1-1; D perhaps matches TRBD1 (6 bases). This CDR3 is 17 amino acids long. V lost 3 bases to trimming and J lost 1 base, with 18 bases between them. CDR1 is MNHEY, CDR2 SMNVEV, per germline (reference sequence). In DNA, the CDR3 is TGTGCCAGCAGTTTTATCTGGGACACCTTAACGAACACTGAAGCTTTCTTT. Encoded protein: CASSFIWDTLTNTEAFF.

The chain links TRBV6-4 to TRBJ1-6; 8 bases agree with TRBD1. Germline CDR1 MRHNA, CDR2 SNTAGT. CDR3 length: 13 residues. V was pared by 10 bases and J by 8 bases, with 7 bases of the junction left unmatched. The CDR3 nucleotides read TGTGCCACCACGGGACAGGTTCATTCACCCCTCCACTTT. Translation gives CATTGQVHSPLHF.

The CDR3 nucleotides read TGTGCCAGCAGCGGGGGAGGTACAGGCTATGGCTACACCTTC. Its translation is CASSGGGTGYGYTF. The chain carries TRBV14 and TRBJ1-2, with D maybe TRBD1 (5 bases). Germline V gene sequence: CDR1 SGHDN, CDR2 FVKESK. The ends were cut back, 5 bases at V and 4 bases at J, with 14 bases in the middle. There are 14 residues in the CDR3.

V gene TRBV5-1 combines with J gene TRBJ2-2; 7 bases agree with TRBD1. J was trimmed by 3 bases and V by 1 base; bases with no gene match: 6. Germline V lookup: CDR1 SGHRS, CDR2 YFSETQ. This CDR3 has 16 amino acids. The CDR3 sequence: CASSLSQGMDTGELFF. In nucleotides, the CDR3 is TGCGCCAGCAGCTTGTCACAGGGGATGGACACCGGGGAGCTGTTTTTT.

The chain has TRBV27 and TRBJ2-7, with D tentatively TRBD2 (5 bases). Germline CDR1 is MNHEY and CDR2 is SMNVEV (reference sequence). V was clipped by 0 bases and J by 4 bases, with 13 bases between them. The CDR3 is 15 residues long. Here the CDR3 reads CASSLSIATTYEQYF. The CDR3 coding sequence is TGTGCCAGCAGTTTATCAATAGCGACCACATACGAGCAGTACTTC.

The V call is TRBV3-1 (or the pseudogene TRBV3-2), the J call TRBJ1-2; a weak D match, TRBD1 (6 bases). This CDR3 has 14 amino acids. The V end lost 0 bases, the J end lost 8 bases, and 13 bases lay between the germline ends. Looked up from germline, CDR1 is LGHDT and CDR2 is YNNKEL (reference sequence). The CDR3 DNA is TGTGCCAGCAGCCAAGACGGGGGGGCGAACGGCTACACCTTC. It yields the protein CASSQDGGANGYTF.

This clone has only a few counts. The chain is built from TRBV7-8 and TRBJ1-1; 7 bases are a match to TRBD1. Germline V gives CDR1 SGHVS, CDR2 FQNEAQ. The CDR3 contains 15 residues. Germline trimming cut 4 bases from V and 0 bases from J; bases unmatched to any gene: 5. CDR3 loop: CASSSGQLMNTEAFF. CDR3 in DNA: TGTGCCAGCAGCTCGGGACAGCTCATGAACACTGAAGCTTTCTTT.

The chain is built from TRBV4-3 and TRBJ2-2; 7 positions agree with TRBD1. CDR1 is LGHNA and CDR2 is YSLEER in the germline V gene. After removal of 6 bases from V and 1 base from J, the junction contained 2 bases not matched to a gene. This CDR3 is built from 14 residues. This chain's CDR3 is CASRGDRNTGELFF. The CDR3 DNA reads as TGCGCCAGCAGAGGGGACAGGAACACCGGGGAGCTGTTTTTT.

The rearrangement joins TRBV7-9 to TRBJ2-3; TRBD1 agrees at 7 bases. The germline V gene encodes CDR1 SEHNR and CDR2 FQNEAQ (reference sequence). The junction had 11 bases not matched to a gene; V was cut back by 5 bases and J by 3 bases. CDR3 length: 16 amino acids. For the CDR3, the DNA is TGTGCCAGCAGCCCAATGATTCAGACAGGGACAGATACGCAGTATTTT. It yields the protein CASSPMIQTGTDTQYF.

The chain carries TRBV28 and TRBJ2-2; tentatively, D is TRBD1 (5 bases). The length of the CDR3 is 17 residues. CDR1 is MDHEN and CDR2 is SYDVKM in the germline V gene. V gave up 2 bases and J gave up 4 bases, with 17 bases separating them. The CDR3 DNA follows: TGTGCCAGCAGTTTACCCTCAACAGGACAACTCACCGGGGAGCTGTTTTTT. This codes for CASSLPSTGQLTGELFF.

The chain combines TRBV2 with TRBJ2-5; TRBD2 matches at 9 bases. The CDR3 sequence is 15 residues long. V shed 5 bases, J shed 9 bases, and the junction held 13 bases outside the gene matches. Germline CDR1 is SNHLY and CDR2 is FYNNEI. The chain's CDR3 is CASSRTSAKNGAQYF. CDR3 in DNA: TGTGCCAGCAGTCGGACTAGCGCAAAAAACGGGGCCCAGTACTTC.

Only one count was recorded for this clone. The chain uses TRBV7-8 and TRBJ2-5, with 8 nucleotides matching TRBD1. The trim removed 7 bases at V and 5 bases at J, leaving 12 bases unmatched. The germline gives CDR1 SGHVS, CDR2 FQNEAQ. The CDR3 is made up of 15 amino acids. The CDR3 spells CASKRRQGIRETQYF. The CDR3 coding sequence is TGTGCCAGCAAGAGGCGACAGGGGATTAGGGAGACCCAGTACTTC.

V and J are TRBV7-2 and TRBJ2-2; a possible D gene is TRBD2 (5 bases). Germline V CDR1 and CDR2: SGHTA, FQGNSA. V lost 8 bases to trimming and J lost 8 bases, with 21 bases between them. CDR3 length equals 15 residues. The CDR3 bases are TGTGCCAGCGAGAGGGCACGGGGAAGGTCGGGGGAGCTGTTTTTT. Encoded protein: CASERARGRSGELFF.

The chain links TRBV21-1 to TRBJ1-1. TRBV21-1 is reported as a pseudogene. This CDR3 comprises 14 residues. CDR3 protein: CASSKGRGGTEAFF. CDR3 bases: TGTGCCAGCAGCAAGGGGAGGGGCGGCACTGAAGCTTTCTTT.

This sequence joins TRBV18 and TRBJ2-3; 8 bases are shared with TRBD2. Trimming removed 5 bases from V and 5 bases from J; junction bases left unmatched: 12. Per germline, CDR1 KGHSH and CDR2 LQKENI. The CDR3 loop spans 16 amino acids. The DNA for the CDR3 is TGTGCCAGCTCAACCCGGATAGCGGGGAAAGGAGATACGCAGTATTTT. This translates into CASSTRIAGKGDTQYF.

The sample holds a few counts of this clone. V usage is TRBV28 and J usage is TRBJ1-4; 7 bases line up with TRBD1. Germline V gene lookup returns CDR1 MDHEN and CDR2 SYDVKM. Losses at the gene ends were 6 bases for V and 3 bases for J; bases not matched to a gene: 4. The CDR3 spans 14 residues. The CDR3 loop is CASRTGVANEKLFF. The CDR3 DNA reads as TGTGCCAGCAGAACAGGGGTGGCTAATGAAAAACTGTTTTTT.

V is TRBV29-1 and J is TRBJ2-7; a possible D gene is TRBD1 (5 bases). CDR3 size: 13 residues. The ends were cut back, 4 bases at V and 1 base at J, with 11 bases in the middle. CDR1 and CDR2 (germline): SQVTM, ANQGSEA. In DNA, the CDR3 is TGCAGCGTTGTAGGGCAGGGTTCCTACGAGCAGTACTTC. Residues: CSVVGQGSYEQYF.

DNA of the CDR3: TGCGCCAGCAGCTTGGGCAGGGGGCGCGATGGCTACACCTTC. Protein: CASSLGRGRDGYTF. V gene TRBV5-1 combines with J gene TRBJ1-2; 8 positions agree with TRBD1. The germline V gene has CDR1 SGHRS and CDR2 YFSETQ. This CDR3 is built from 14 residues. Losses at the gene ends were 0 bases for V and 6 bases for J; bases not matched to a gene: 4.

This chain connects TRBV28 to TRBJ2-5; D is ambiguous. CDR1 is MDHEN, CDR2 SYDVKM, per germline. V shed 2 bases and J shed 1 base, with 5 bases lying between them. The CDR3 sequence is 13 residues long. The CDR3 DNA is TGTGCCAGCAGTTTACAGATCCAAGAGACCCAGTACTTC. Amino acids: CASSLQIQETQYF.

The rearrangement uses TRBV28 and TRBJ2-6; D is perhaps TRBD2 (6 bases). The V end was cut by 0 bases, the J end by 0 bases, with 12 bases between. CDR1 is MDHEN, CDR2 SYDVKM, per germline. This CDR3 is 18 amino acids long. This CDR3 is CASSLWASASSGANVLTF. In DNA, the CDR3 is TGTGCCAGCAGTTTATGGGCTAGCGCGAGCTCTGGGGCCAACGTCCTGACTTTC.

The chain links TRBV29-1 to TRBJ1-2; D unclear. The V end was cut by 7 bases, the J end by 5 bases, with 14 bases between. CDR1 is SQVTM, CDR2 ANQGSEA, per germline. This CDR3 is 12 amino acids long. The CDR3 protein is CSAVGGFYGYTF. The CDR3 DNA reads TGCAGCGCGGTGGGCGGGTTTTATGGCTACACCTTC.

The chain joins TRBV2 to TRBJ2-2; 9 bases line up with TRBD2. Germline CDR1 SNHLY, CDR2 FYNNEI. V lost 4 bases and J lost 5; bases outside the gene matches: 11. This CDR3 contains 17 residues. Written as DNA, the CDR3 is TGTGCCAGCAGTGGAGGTAGCGGGGGACCAAAAACCGGGGAGCTGTTTTTT. It yields the protein CASSGGSGGPKTGELFF.

The genes are TRBV10-2 and TRBJ1-1; D unclear. Trimming took 5 bases from V and 11 from J, leaving 15 bases between them. CDR3 length equals 12 residues. Germline V gene sequence: CDR1 WSHSY, CDR2 SAAADI. Here the CDR3 reads CASSTYGKTAFF. Here the CDR3 DNA reads TGCGCCAGCAGTACCTATGGAAAGACTGCTTTCTTT.

The rearrangement joins TRBV3-1 (or the pseudogene TRBV3-2) to TRBJ1-1; no reliable D call. This CDR3 is built from 12 residues. The germline CDR1 and CDR2 sequences are LGHDT and YNNKEL (reference sequence). The V end lost 1 base, the J end lost 11 bases, and 11 bases lay between the germline ends. The CDR3 loop reads CASSQGFFQAFF. As DNA, the CDR3 is TGTGCCAGCAGCCAAGGATTTTTTCAGGCTTTCTTT.